This T cell receptor beta chain was observed in a study of metastatic and nonmetastatic thyroid tumors. Study information: The comparison covered peripheral blood and tumor or nodule tissue in malignant and benign thyroid patients. Broader study findings: Benign nodules reportedly had significantly lower TCR beta diversity than malignant thyroid tumors in blood and tumor.

The table lists this clone with many counts. The antigen remains undetermined. Thyroid surgery took place with no prior treatment in any patient. V was clipped by 1 base and J by 3 bases, with 8 bases between them. Germline V lookup: CDR1 SGHRS, CDR2 YFSETQ. This CDR3 spans 13 amino acids. Authors' data handling: Built for papillary thyroid cancer, a distant-metastasis classifier drew on CDR3 differences across clinicopathological groups. TCRdb reassembled clones from the PCR reads with MiXCR. The V and J calls and clone size are TCRdb's, not the authors'. The sample comprises tens of thousands of clones, about 17% of which are singletons, and roughly 13% rests with the top ten.

Input material: blood. The TCR originated in a female donor with papillary thyroid cancer or a benign thyroid nodule (not recorded which). Some clones in this sample may be carry-over from other donors' samples. The rearrangement uses TRBV5-1 and TRBJ2-7, with D hard to call. Here the CDR3 DNA reads TGCGCCAGCAGCTTGCCCGACGGCTACGAGCAGTACTTC. This translates into CASSLPDGYEQYF.